This T cell receptor (beta chain) was observed in a study of blood T cell repertoires in COVID-19. Methods used by the authors: Estimated nucleated cell counts came from reference gene primer amplification. Profiled with immunoSEQ multiplex PCR; TCRdb holds only in-frame clones, not every one. V and J calls and clone size are given by that table; D and trimming were obtained from the DNA. The sample holds a few hundred thousand clones, more than 80% seen once. Losses at the gene ends were 7 bases for V and 0 bases for J; bases not matched to a gene: 14. This CDR3 comprises 18 residues. The germline V gene encodes CDR1 LNHDA and CDR2 SQIVND (reference sequence).

This clonotype originated in a woman in her 30s with COVID-19, enrolled during active disease. This chain joins TRBV19 and TRBJ2-4; 8 bases fit TRBD2. The source material was peripheral blood. Here the CDR3 DNA reads TGTGCCAGTAACCACCCTAAAAATAGCGGGGTAGCCAAAAACATTCAGTACTTC. Its translation is CASNHPKNSGVAKNIQYF.